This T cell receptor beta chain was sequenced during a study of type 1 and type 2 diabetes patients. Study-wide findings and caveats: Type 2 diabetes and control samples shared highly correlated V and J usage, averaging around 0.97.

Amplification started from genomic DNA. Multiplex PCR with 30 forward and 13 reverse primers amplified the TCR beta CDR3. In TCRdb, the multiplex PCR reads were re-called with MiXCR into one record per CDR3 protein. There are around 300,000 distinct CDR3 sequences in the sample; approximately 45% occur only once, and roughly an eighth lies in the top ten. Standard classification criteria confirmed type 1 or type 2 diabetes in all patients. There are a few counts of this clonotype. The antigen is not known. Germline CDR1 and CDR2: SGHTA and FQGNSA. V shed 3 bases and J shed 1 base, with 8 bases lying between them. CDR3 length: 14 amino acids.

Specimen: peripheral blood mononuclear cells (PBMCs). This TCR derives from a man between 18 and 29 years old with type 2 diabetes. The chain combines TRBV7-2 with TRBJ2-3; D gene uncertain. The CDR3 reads CASSFRRGTDTQYF. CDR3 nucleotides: TGTGCCAGCAGCTTCCGTCGTGGCACAGATACGCAGTATTTT.